This note documents a single TCR beta chain sequence. These data are taken from a study of cytomegalovirus exposure and HLA in healthy donors. In the study overall: The early release's HLA-typed donors yielded 80 million to 95 million unique TCRs.

This CDR3 has 13 residues. The ends were cut back, 6 bases at V and 4 bases at J, with 13 bases in the middle. The V gene's germline CDR1 is SEHNR and CDR2 FQNEAQ (reference sequence). 60 Vbeta and 13 Jbeta primers were used in PCR. TCRdb's copy holds only in-frame clones and misses some; the assay was immunoSEQ multiplex PCR. The data contain 160,000 or so clones, roughly two thirds of them singletons. This TCR derives from a young woman in good health and CMV-seronegative. Sample: PBMCs. The V call is TRBV7-9, the J call TRBJ2-7; weak D call: TRBD1 (6 bases). The CDR3 here is CASRQPQGYEQYF. The CDR3 DNA reads TGTGCCAGCAGGCAACCTCAGGGGTACGAGCAGTACTTC. The full variable domain, rest sourced from reference TRBV7-9 and TRBJ2-7, is DTGVSQNPRHKITKRGQNVTFRCDPISEHNRLYWYRQTLGQGPEFLTYFQNEAQLEKSRLLSDRFSAERPKGSFSTLEIQRTEQGDSAMYLCASRQPQGYEQYFGPGTRLTVT.